The rows below give T cell receptor beta chains drawn from one sample of a study of response to subunit inactivated influenza vaccine. TCRdb re-called the RT-PCR reads with MiXCR, one entry per CDR3 protein. The sample lists roughly 670,000 distinct CDR3 sequences; around 15% were seen once. The sample here was PBMCs from blood, taken roughly 15 days before vaccination. The receptors here all came from a man over 45 who received an inactivated influenza vaccine. Each CDR3 is given with its conserved first and last residue. D genes are given only for firm matches. Expanded clones are given a class, and other clones once, few, many or no size at all.

V gene	J gene	D gene	clone size	CDR3 DNA	CDR3 protein
TRBV12-3/TRBV12-4	TRBJ2-1	TRBD2	few	TGTGCCAGCAGTTTGGGGGGAGGGTTCGGTGAGCAGTTCTTC	CASSLGGGFGEQFF
TRBV6-2/TRBV6-3	TRBJ2-2	TRBD2	.	TGTGCCAGCACAATCCTAGCGGGAGGACCTTCCCCCGGGGAGCTGTTTTTT	CASTILAGGPSPGELFF
TRBV12-3/TRBV12-4	TRBJ1-1	TRBD1	.	TGTGCCAGCAGTTTAACCGGGACAGGGAGGGCTGAAGCTTTCTTT	CASSLTGTGRAEAFF
TRBV5-1	TRBJ1-3	.	few	TGCGCCAGCAGCGTGGACGAGACTGGAAACACCATATATTTT	CASSVDETGNTIYF
TRBV7-9	TRBJ2-5	.	many	TGTGCCAGCAGCTTAGATCGGAAGACCCAGTACTTC	CASSLDRKTQYF
TRBV3-1	TRBJ2-5	TRBD1	few	TGTGCCAGCAGCAATACGGACAGGGAGGACCAGTACTTC	CASSNTDREDQYF
TRBV4-1	TRBJ2-1	TRBD2	many	TGCGCCAGCAGCCAACCAACTAGCGTCAGCTCCTACAATGAGCAGTTCTTC	CASSQPTSVSSYNEQFF
TRBV29-1	TRBJ1-2	.	once	TGCAGCGTCCTCACACCCTCCTATGGCTACACCTTC	CSVLTPSYGYTF
TRBV2	TRBJ1-3	.	few	TGTGCCAGCGGGACCCCGGTGGGAAACACCATATATTTT	CASGTPVGNTIYF
TRBV5-1	TRBJ2-7	.	few	TGCGCCAGCAGCATGCGGGGCAACGAGCAGTACTTC	CASSMRGNEQYF
TRBV6-1	TRBJ2-2	TRBD2	.	TGTGCCAGCAAAAGAACGGCCAGCGGGGGGGCCTTTGACGGGGAGCTGTTTTTT	CASKRTASGGAFDGELFF
TRBV6-6	TRBJ1-5	.	few	TGTGCCAGCAGCTTCACAGGAACCCAGCATTTT	CASSFTGTQHF
TRBV20-1	TRBJ2-1	TRBD1	few	TGCAGTGCTAGTAAGCAGGGGGCCGATGAGCAGTTCTTC	CSASKQGADEQFF
TRBV6-1	TRBJ2-5	.	.	TGTGCCAGCAGTCGGGACACGTTCAAAGAGACCCAGTACTTC	CASSRDTFKETQYF
TRBV7-8	TRBJ1-2	.	few	TGTGCCAGCAGCTTACAAGCAGGATTAAAAGGCTACACCTTC	CASSLQAGLKGYTF
TRBV15	TRBJ2-3	.	.	TGTGCCACCAGCACAAGGGTGGGTAGGGGCGGCCGCACAGATACGCAGTATTTT	CATSTRVGRGGRTDTQYF
TRBV6-2/TRBV6-3	TRBJ2-7	TRBD1	.	TGTGCCAGCAGTTACTCGGCCGGACAGGGTTGGTACGAGCAGTACTTC	CASSYSAGQGWYEQYF
TRBV9	TRBJ2-1	.	.	TGTGCCAGCAGCGTAAGGGGGGGTGAGCAGTTCTTC	CASSVRGGEQFF
TRBV11-2	TRBJ2-1	.	.	TGTGCCAGCAGCTTATCAAGCGGGTACAATGAGCAGTTCTTC	CASSLSSGYNEQFF
TRBV12-3/TRBV12-4	TRBJ2-5	.	few	TGTGCCAGCAGTTTAGGAGGGGGAGTAGGAGAGACCCAGTACTTC	CASSLGGGVGETQYF
TRBV5-1	TRBJ2-7	.	.	TGCGCCAGCAGCTTGACCCCAGGAAGGATCGAGCAGTACTTC	CASSLTPGRIEQYF
TRBV7-8	TRBJ2-3	TRBD1	.	TGTGCCAGCAGCCAGAGACAGGGGACCTTTAGCACAGATACGCAGTATTTT	CASSQRQGTFSTDTQYF